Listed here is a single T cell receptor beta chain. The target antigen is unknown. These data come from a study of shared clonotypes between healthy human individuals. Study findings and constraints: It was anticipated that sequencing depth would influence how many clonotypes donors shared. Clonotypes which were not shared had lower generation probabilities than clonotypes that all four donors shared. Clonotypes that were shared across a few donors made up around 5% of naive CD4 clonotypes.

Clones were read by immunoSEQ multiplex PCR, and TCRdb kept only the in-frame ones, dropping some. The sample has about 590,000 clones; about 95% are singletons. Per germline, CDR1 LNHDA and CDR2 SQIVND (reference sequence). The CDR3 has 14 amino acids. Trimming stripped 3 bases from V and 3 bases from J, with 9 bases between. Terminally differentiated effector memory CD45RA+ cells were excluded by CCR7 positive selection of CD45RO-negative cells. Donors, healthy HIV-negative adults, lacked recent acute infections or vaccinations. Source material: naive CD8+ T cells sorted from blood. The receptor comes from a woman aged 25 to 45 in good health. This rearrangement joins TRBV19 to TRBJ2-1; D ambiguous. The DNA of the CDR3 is TGTGCCAGTAGTATTATAGGTCTCTACAATGAGCAGTTCTTC. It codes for CASSIIGLYNEQFF.